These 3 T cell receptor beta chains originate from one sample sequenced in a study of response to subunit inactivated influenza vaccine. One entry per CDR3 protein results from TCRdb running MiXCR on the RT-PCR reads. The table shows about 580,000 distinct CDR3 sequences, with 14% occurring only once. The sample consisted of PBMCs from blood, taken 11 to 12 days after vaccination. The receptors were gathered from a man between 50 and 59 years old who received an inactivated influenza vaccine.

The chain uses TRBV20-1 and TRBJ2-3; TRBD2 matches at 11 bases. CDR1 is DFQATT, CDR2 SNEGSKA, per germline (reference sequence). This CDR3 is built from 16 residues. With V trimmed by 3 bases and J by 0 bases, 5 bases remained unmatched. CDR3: CSASRTSGYSTDTQYF. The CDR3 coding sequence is TGCAGTGCTAGTAGGACTAGCGGGTATAGCACAGATACGCAGTATTTT.

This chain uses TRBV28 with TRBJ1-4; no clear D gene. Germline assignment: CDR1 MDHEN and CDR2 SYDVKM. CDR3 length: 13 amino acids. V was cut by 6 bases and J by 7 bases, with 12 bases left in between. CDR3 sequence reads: CASSPTLSEKLFF. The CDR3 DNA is TGTGCCAGCAGCCCGACATTGAGTGAAAAACTGTTTTTT. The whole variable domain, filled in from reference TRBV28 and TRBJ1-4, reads DVKVTQSSRYLVKRTGEKVFLECVQDMDHENMFWYRQDPGLGLRLIYFSYDVKMKEKGDIPEGYSVSREKKERFSLILESASTNQTSMYLCASSPTLSEKLFFGSGTQLSVL.

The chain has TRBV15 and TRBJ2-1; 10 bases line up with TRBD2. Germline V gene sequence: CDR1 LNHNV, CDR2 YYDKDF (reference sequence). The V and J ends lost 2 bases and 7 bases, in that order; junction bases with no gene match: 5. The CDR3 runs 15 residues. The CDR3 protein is CATSRSGRALNEQFF. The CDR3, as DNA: TGTGCCACCAGCAGAAGCGGGAGGGCCTTGAATGAGCAGTTCTTC.